This T cell receptor beta chain was profiled in a study of cytomegalovirus exposure and HLA in healthy donors. A word on this clone: As yet, its antigen is unknown.

Notes on the study in general: A later analysis reportedly found fewer N-insertions in an Asian-associated ancestry cluster than the roughly 680-donor mean. Most TCR sequences showed up rarely, but some public TCRs showed up in many donors.

The ends lost 4 bases at V and 8 bases at J; junction bases unmatched: 12. The length of the CDR3 is 15 residues. The germline CDR1 and CDR2 sequences are SGHRS and YFSETQ. The PCR was carried out with 60 Vbeta primers and 13 Jbeta primers. TCRdb's copy holds only in-frame clones and misses some; the assay was immunoSEQ multiplex PCR. The repertoire holds about 140,000 clones, with around 85% as singletons. Sequencing input: PBMCs. The V and J genes are TRBV5-1 and TRBJ1-2; 9 bases agree with TRBD1. The sequence came from a woman aged 45-65 years in good health and CMV-seropositive. For the CDR3, the DNA is TGCGCCAGCAGCGGGGGACAGGGCCGCCCCTCGGGCTACACCTTC. The encoded protein is CASSGGQGRPSGYTF.